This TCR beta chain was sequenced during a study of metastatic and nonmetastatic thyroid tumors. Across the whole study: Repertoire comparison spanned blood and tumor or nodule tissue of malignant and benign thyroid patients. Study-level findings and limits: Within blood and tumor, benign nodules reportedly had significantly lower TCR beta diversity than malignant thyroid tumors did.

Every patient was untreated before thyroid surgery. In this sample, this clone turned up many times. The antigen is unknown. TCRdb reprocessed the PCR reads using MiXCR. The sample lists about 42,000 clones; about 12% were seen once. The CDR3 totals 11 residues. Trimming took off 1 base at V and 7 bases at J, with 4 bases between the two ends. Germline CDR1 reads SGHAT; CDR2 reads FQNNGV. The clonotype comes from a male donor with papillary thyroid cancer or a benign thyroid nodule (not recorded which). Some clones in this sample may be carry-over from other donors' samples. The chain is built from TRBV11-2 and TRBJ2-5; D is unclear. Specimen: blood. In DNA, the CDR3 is TGTGCCAGCAGCTTAGGGGGGACCCAGTACTTC. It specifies CASSLGGTQYF. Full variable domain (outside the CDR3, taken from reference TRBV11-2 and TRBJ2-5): EAGVAQSPRYKIIEKRQSVAFWCNPISGHATLYWYQQILGQGPKLLIQFQNNGVVDDSQLPKDRFSAERLKGVDSTLKIQPAKLEDSAVYLCASSLGGTQYFGPGTRLLVL.